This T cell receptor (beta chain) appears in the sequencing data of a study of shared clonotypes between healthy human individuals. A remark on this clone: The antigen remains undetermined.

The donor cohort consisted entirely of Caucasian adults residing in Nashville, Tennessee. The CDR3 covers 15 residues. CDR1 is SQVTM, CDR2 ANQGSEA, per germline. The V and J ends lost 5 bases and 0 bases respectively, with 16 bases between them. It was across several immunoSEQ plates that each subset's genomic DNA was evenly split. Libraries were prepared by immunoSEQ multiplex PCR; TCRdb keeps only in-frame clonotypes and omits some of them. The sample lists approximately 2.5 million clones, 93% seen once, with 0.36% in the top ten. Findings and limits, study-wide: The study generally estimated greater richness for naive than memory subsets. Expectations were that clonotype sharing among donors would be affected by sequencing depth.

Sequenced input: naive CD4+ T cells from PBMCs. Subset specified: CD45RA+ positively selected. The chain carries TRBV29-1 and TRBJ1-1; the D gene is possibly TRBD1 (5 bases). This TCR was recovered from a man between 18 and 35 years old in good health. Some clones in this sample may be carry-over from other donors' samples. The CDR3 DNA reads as TGCAGCGTTCCTGGGGGACGTTGGATGAACACTGAAGCTTTCTTT. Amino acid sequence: CSVPGGRWMNTEAFF.